One sample yielded the 30 T cell receptor beta chains listed below, sequenced in a study of blood T cell repertoires in COVID-19. Profiling relied on immunoSEQ multiplex PCR, and the TCRdb table lists in-frame clones only, not all of them. Of more than 250,000 clones listed, approximately 85% are singletons. Sequencing was carried out using peripheral blood. Receptors were obtained from a man aged 45-65 years with active or convalescent COVID-19.

CDR3 residues: CASSLLPGTQYATDTQYF. In nucleotides, the CDR3 is TGTGCCAGCAGCTTGTTGCCCGGGACTCAATACGCCACAGATACGCAGTATTTT. V usage is TRBV7-3 and J usage is TRBJ2-3, with D tentatively TRBD2 (6 bases). The germline gives CDR1 SGHTA, CDR2 FQGTGA. The CDR3 covers 18 residues. With 3 bases removed from V and 2 bases from J, the gap between germline ends came to 21 bases. Full variable domain (rest looked up from reference TRBV7-3 and TRBJ2-3): GAGVSQTPSNKVTEKGKYVELRCDPISGHTALYWYRQSLGQGPEFLIYFQGTGAADDSGLPNDRFFAVRPEGSVSTLKIQRTERGDSAVYLCASSLLPGTQYATDTQYFGPGTRLTVL.

This chain connects TRBV28 to TRBJ1-1; TRBD1 is a possible D gene (6 bases). V shed 7 bases and J shed 5 bases, with 23 bases lying between them. Germline V gene data show CDR1 as MDHEN and CDR2 as SYDVKM. The CDR3 runs 16 residues. CDR3 amino acids: CASNDDRGGMSTEAFF. In nucleotides, the CDR3 is TGTGCCAGCAACGACGATAGGGGGGGGATGAGTACTGAAGCTTTCTTT.

The rearrangement uses TRBV19 and TRBJ2-1, with a possible D match to TRBD2 (6 bases). The germline V gene encodes CDR1 LNHDA and CDR2 SQIVND (reference sequence). The CDR3 has 13 amino acids. Trimming cost V 9 bases and J 8 bases, with 17 bases left between them. The CDR3 bases are TGTGCCAGCCGGGACTGGGGCAGGGATGAGCAGTTCTTC. It is translated as CASRDWGRDEQFF. The variable domain in full, completed from reference TRBV19 and TRBJ2-1, reads DGGITQSPKYLFRKEGQNVTLSCEQNLNHDAMYWYRQDPGQGLRLIYYSQIVNDFQKGDIAEGYSVSREKKESFPLTVTSAQKNPTAFYLCASRDWGRDEQFFGPGTRLTVL.

The chain recombines TRBV24-1 with TRBJ2-3; D is perhaps TRBD1 (5 bases). The CDR3 loop spans 11 amino acids. V was pared by 0 bases and J by 11 bases, with 5 bases between. Germline lookup yields CDR1 KGHDR and CDR2 SFDVKD. CDR3 residues: CATSDLDRQYF. The CDR3 DNA reads TGTGCCACCAGTGATTTGGACAGGCAGTATTTT.

The gene calls are TRBV11-2 and TRBJ2-1; maybe TRBD1 (6 bases). The CDR3 loop spans 17 amino acids. The V end was cut by 0 bases, the J end by 6 bases, with 18 bases between. Germline-derived CDR1 and CDR2 are SGHAT and FQNNGV. The CDR3 spells CASSLDHLGQGGNEQFF. The DNA of the CDR3 is TGTGCCAGCAGCTTAGATCATTTGGGACAAGGTGGCAATGAGCAGTTCTTC.

This clone was detected a few times. V usage is TRBV12-5 and J usage is TRBJ1-1; D possibly corresponds to TRBD1 (5 bases). Germline assignment: CDR1 LGHNT and CDR2 FRNRAP. This CDR3 region has 13 residues. Between the trimmed V and J ends, which lost 7 bases and 4 bases, there was a span of 13 bases. The CDR3 protein is CASALAGGTEAFF. CDR3 nucleotides: TGTGCTAGTGCCCTTGCGGGGGGCACTGAAGCTTTCTTT.

The V gene is TRBV2, the J gene TRBJ1-2; TRBD1 agrees at 7 bases. CDR1 and CDR2 (germline): SNHLY, FYNNEI. This CDR3 has 13 residues. After removal of 2 bases from V and 6 bases from J, the junction contained 3 bases not matched to a gene. For the CDR3, the DNA is TGTGCCAGCAGTGAAAACAGGGGAAATGGCTACACCTTC. Residues: CASSENRGNGYTF.

CDR3 nucleotides: TGCGCCAGCAGTCCGGGGAGGCGGGGGAATGAGCAGTTCTTC. Its protein is CASSPGRRGNEQFF. The chain recombines TRBV5-1 with TRBJ2-1, with TRBD2 identical over 7 bases. V trimming: 5 bases; J trimming: 7 bases; junction bases outside the gene matches: 9. The CDR3 runs 14 residues. Germline values: CDR1 SGHRS, CDR2 YFSETQ.

The genes are TRBV25-1 and TRBJ2-5, with a tentative D call TRBD1 (5 bases). Between the trimmed V and J ends, which lost 8 bases and 5 bases, there was a span of 18 bases. Germline V CDR1 and CDR2: MGHDK, SYGVNS. This CDR3 is built from 14 residues. CDR3 DNA sequence: TGTGCCAGCTCTCCGAATGGGGCTCGGGAGACCCAGTACTTC. Translating gives CASSPNGARETQYF.

The CDR3 nucleotides are TGCGCCAGCAGCGACCGGTCCTCGGGGGGTGGTTCAACTAATGAAAAACTGTTTTTT. It translates to CASSDRSSGGGSTNEKLFF. J is TRBJ1-4 and V is TRBV5-1, with TRBD1 as a possible D gene (5 bases). This CDR3 spans 19 amino acids. Germline CDR1 reads SGHRS; CDR2 reads YFSETQ. V was clipped by 4 bases and J by 0 bases, with 22 bases between them.

The V gene is TRBV12-3 or TRBV12-4, the J gene TRBJ1-6; D gene uncertain. This CDR3 has 11 amino acids. V lost 4 bases, J lost 18 bases, and 13 bases lay in between. The CDR3 here is CASSSGGLPHF. The CDR3 bases are TGTGCCAGCAGTTCAGGAGGTCTTCCCCACTTT.

This chain joins TRBV5-6 and TRBJ2-1, with a possible D match to TRBD1 (6 bases). The germline V gene encodes CDR1 SGHDT and CDR2 YYEEEE. The CDR3 is 13 residues long. V lost 1 base, J lost 8 bases, and 10 bases lay in between. The CDR3 is CASSLLYRDEQFF. DNA of the CDR3: TGTGCCAGCAGCTTGCTTTACAGGGATGAGCAGTTCTTC. Full variable domain (missing parts from reference TRBV5-6 and TRBJ2-1): DAGVTQSPTHLIKTRGQQVTLRCSPKSGHDTVSWYQQALGQGPQFIFQYYEEEERQRGNFPDRFSGHQFPNYSSELNVNALLLGDSALYLCASSLLYRDEQFFGPGTRLTVL.

Remarks on this clone: This sample includes further DNA sequences coding for the same CDR3. The gene calls are TRBV11-2 and TRBJ2-1; D possibly corresponds to TRBD2 (6 bases). Trimming took off 5 bases at V and 1 base at J, with 12 bases between the two ends. CDR1 and CDR2 (germline): SGHAT, FQNNGV. CDR3 size: 15 residues. The CDR3 protein is CASSPVGGSYNEQFF. Written as DNA, the CDR3 is TGTGCCAGCAGCCCCGTCGGGGGTTCCTACAATGAGCAGTTCTTC.

The V gene is TRBV18, the J gene TRBJ2-5; 10 positions agree with TRBD2. CDR1 and CDR2 (germline): KGHSH, LQKENI. This CDR3 is 16 amino acids long. The trim removed 2 bases at V and 2 bases at J, leaving 5 bases unmatched. CDR3 sequence reads: CASSPTSGDVQETQYF. CDR3 DNA: TGTGCCAGCTCACCAACTAGCGGGGACGTTCAAGAGACCCAGTACTTC.

The J gene is TRBJ1-2, the V gene TRBV6-6; possibly TRBD1 for D (6 bases). The V and J ends lost 6 bases and 4 bases respectively, with 15 bases between them. The CDR3 has 14 amino acids. CDR1 and CDR2 from the germline V gene are MNHNY and SVGAGI (reference sequence). CDR3 sequence (DNA): TGTGCCAGCAGGCAAGGGGGGGATGGCTATGGCTACACCTTC. It codes for CASRQGGDGYGYTF.

J is TRBJ1-3 and V is TRBV7-9; D is possibly TRBD1 (5 bases). The V gene's germline CDR1 is SEHNR and CDR2 FQNEAQ (reference sequence). The V gene lost 5 bases and the J gene lost 4 bases, with 9 bases spanning the gap. The CDR3 has 13 residues. The CDR3 DNA is TGTGCCAGCAGCACCCGACAGGGAAACACCATATATTTT. Protein: CASSTRQGNTIYF.

The chain couples TRBV30 to TRBJ1-6; 10 nucleotides agree with TRBD1. Germline CDR1 reads GTSNPN; CDR2 reads SVGIG (reference sequence). V shed 8 bases, J shed 10 bases, and the junction held 8 bases outside the gene matches. The CDR3 sequence is 13 residues long. The CDR3, as DNA: TGTGCCACAACGGGACAGGGGAGATCACCCCTCCACTTT. It yields the protein CATTGQGRSPLHF.

The V call is TRBV5-5, the J call TRBJ2-1, with a possible D match to TRBD1 (6 bases). The CDR3 contains 14 residues. Germline V gene data show CDR1 as SGHKS and CDR2 as YYEKEE (reference sequence). Trimming pared 0 bases from V and 3 bases from J, leaving 7 bases between. The chain's CDR3 is CASSLGGLYNEQFF. The CDR3 nucleotides are TGTGCCAGCAGCTTGGGGGGGCTCTACAATGAGCAGTTCTTC.

The rearrangement links TRBV30 to TRBJ1-3; no clear D. V was shortened by 3 bases and J by 0 bases, with 9 bases between the two germline ends. Germline CDR1 is GTSNPN and CDR2 is SVGIG (reference sequence). The length of the CDR3 is 14 residues. The CDR3 sequence is CAWRKAFSGNTIYF. In DNA form, the CDR3 reads TGTGCCTGGAGGAAAGCGTTCTCTGGAAACACCATATATTTT.

The gene calls are TRBV12-3 or TRBV12-4 and TRBJ2-5; D unclear. V dropped 3 bases and J dropped 5 bases, with 7 bases sitting between them. The CDR3 totals 12 residues. CDR3 loop: CASSFPRETQYF. The CDR3 nucleotides are TGTGCCAGCAGTTTCCCCCGGGAGACCCAGTACTTC.

This clone was found once. The chain is built from TRBV19 and TRBJ2-7, with a weak D call TRBD1 (6 bases). V was pared by 10 bases and J by 0 bases, with 16 bases between. CDR1 and CDR2 from the germline V gene are LNHDA and SQIVND (reference sequence). The CDR3 contains 14 residues. CDR3 in DNA: TGTGCCACCTCTAGGGGGATTGGCTCCTACGAGCAGTACTTC. Translated, it gives CATSRGIGSYEQYF.

This sequence joins TRBV7-2 and TRBJ2-6; D perhaps matches TRBD1 (6 bases). Trimming took 5 bases from V and 4 from J, leaving 15 bases between them. The CDR3 consists of 16 residues. Germline V gene lookup returns CDR1 SGHTA and CDR2 FQGNSA. As DNA, the CDR3 is TGTGCCAGCAGCAGAACAGGGACCTCCGGGGCCAACGTCCTGACTTTC. Translation gives CASSRTGTSGANVLTF.

The J gene is TRBJ2-7, the V gene TRBV4-3; a weak D match, TRBD1 (6 bases). The ends were cut back, 4 bases at V and 3 bases at J, with 10 bases in the middle. The CDR3 has 13 amino acids. The germline V gene has CDR1 LGHNA and CDR2 YSLEER. The CDR3 DNA sequence: TGCGCCAGCAGCCTATCGACAGGCTACGAGCAGTACTTC. It codes for CASSLSTGYEQYF.

This CDR3 is CASSQYRGEQYF. The CDR3, as DNA: TGTGCCAGCAGCCAATACAGGGGGGAGCAGTACTTC. V is TRBV14 and J is TRBJ2-7, with 8 bases that match TRBD1. Looked up from germline, CDR1 is SGHDN and CDR2 is FVKESK. The ends lost 2 bases at V and 7 bases at J; junction bases unmatched: 1. CDR3 length: 12 residues.

This chain links TRBV19 with TRBJ2-7; 8 bases fit TRBD2. With 3 bases clipped from V and 6 bases from J, the junction kept 4 bases outside the gene matches. Germline V gene sequence: CDR1 LNHDA, CDR2 SQIVND (reference sequence). The CDR3 consists of 13 residues. The CDR3 DNA is TGTGCCAGTAGTATGTCGGGAGGGGGCGAGCAGTACTTC. The encoded protein is CASSMSGGGEQYF.

This clone has only one observation. The chain links TRBV7-3 to TRBJ2-1, with D possibly being TRBD2 (6 bases). The ends were cut back, 4 bases at V and 7 bases at J, with 11 bases in the middle. Germline CDR1 is SGHTA and CDR2 is FQGTGA. The CDR3 consists of 13 residues. CDR3 in amino acids: CASSSGASNEQFF. The CDR3 bases are TGTGCCAGCAGCTCGGGAGCGAGTAATGAGCAGTTCTTC.

This clone was recorded a few times. The J gene is TRBJ2-7, the V gene TRBV5-1; 9 positions agree with TRBD2. The CDR3 is 16 residues long. The trim removed 0 bases at V and 0 bases at J, leaving 4 bases unmatched. Germline V lookup: CDR1 SGHRS, CDR2 YFSETQ. The CDR3 is CASSLGPAGGSYEQYF. The CDR3 DNA is TGCGCCAGCAGCTTGGGTCCAGCGGGAGGCTCCTACGAGCAGTACTTC.

V is TRBV19 and J is TRBJ2-7; 13 bases align to TRBD2. Trimming removed 3 bases from V and 4 bases from J; junction bases left unmatched: 3. Germline values: CDR1 LNHDA, CDR2 SQIVND (reference sequence). The CDR3 spans 15 residues. As DNA, the CDR3 is TGTGCCAGTAGTATCGGGGGACTAGCGGGGTACGAGCAGTACTTC. Protein sequence: CASSIGGLAGYEQYF.

The genes are TRBV7-2 and TRBJ2-5; 9 bases agree with TRBD2. The length of the CDR3 is 15 residues. The germline V gene has CDR1 SGHTA and CDR2 FQGNSA. V trimming: 1 base; J trimming: 5 bases; junction bases outside the gene matches: 5. CDR3 bases: TGTGCCAGCAGCTTAGAGGGACTAGCTTTGGAGACCCAGTACTTC. This sequence encodes CASSLEGLALETQYF. Supplemented by reference TRBV7-2 and TRBJ2-5, the full variable domain reads GAGVSQSPSNKVTEKGKDVELRCDPISGHTALYWYRQSLGQGLEFLIYFQGNSAPDKSGLPSDRFSAERTGGSVSTLTIQRTQQEDSAVYLCASSLEGLALETQYFGPGTRLLVL.

The CDR3 bases are TGTGCCAGCAGAAGGACAGGGGCAAGTGACTACACCTTC. It is translated as CASRRTGASDYTF. V is TRBV2 and J is TRBJ1-2, with TRBD1 matching over 9 bases. The CDR3 loop spans 13 amino acids. Trimming cost V 6 bases and J 10 bases; bases outside gene matches: 9. The germline V gene has CDR1 SNHLY and CDR2 FYNNEI.